The clone carrying this T cell receptor (beta chain) occurred a few times. Its specificity is not known. Per the germline V gene, CDR1 is DFQATT and CDR2 is SNEGSKA (reference sequence). CDR3 length: 14 residues. TCRdb re-derived calls from the reads in MiXCR, one entry per CDR3 protein. Among around 300,000 distinct CDR3 sequences listed, less than 25% were seen once. The data were obtained in a study of T cell repertoires in cytomegalovirus infection. Turning to the study itself: CMV infection and matching HLA type were both indicated by public TCR beta signatures. Study conclusions and caveats: Ex vivo responses were dominated by HLA-C-restricted CMV-specific TCR beta clonotypes.

The TCR comes from a human donor in good health (CMV status not recorded). Some clones in this sample may be carry-over from other donors' samples. The specimen comprised cultured PBMCs, sampled from culture after CMV antigen stimulation. V and J are TRBV20-1 and TRBJ1-5; unclear D gene. CDR3 region: CSALTSGPNQPQHF. CDR3 DNA sequence: TGCAGCGCTTTAACTAGCGGCCCCAATCAGCCCCAGCATTTT.